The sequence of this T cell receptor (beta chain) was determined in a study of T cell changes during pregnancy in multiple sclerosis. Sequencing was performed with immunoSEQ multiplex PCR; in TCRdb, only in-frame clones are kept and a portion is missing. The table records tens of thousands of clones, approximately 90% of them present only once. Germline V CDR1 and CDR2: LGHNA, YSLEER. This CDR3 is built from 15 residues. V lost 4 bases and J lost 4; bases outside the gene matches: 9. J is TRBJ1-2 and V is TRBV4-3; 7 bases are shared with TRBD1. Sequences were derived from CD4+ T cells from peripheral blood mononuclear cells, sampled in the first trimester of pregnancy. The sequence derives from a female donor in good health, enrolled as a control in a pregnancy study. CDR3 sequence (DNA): TGCGCCAGCAGCCGAGATAGACAGGGCCCCTATGGCTACACCTTC. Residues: CASSRDRQGPYGYTF.